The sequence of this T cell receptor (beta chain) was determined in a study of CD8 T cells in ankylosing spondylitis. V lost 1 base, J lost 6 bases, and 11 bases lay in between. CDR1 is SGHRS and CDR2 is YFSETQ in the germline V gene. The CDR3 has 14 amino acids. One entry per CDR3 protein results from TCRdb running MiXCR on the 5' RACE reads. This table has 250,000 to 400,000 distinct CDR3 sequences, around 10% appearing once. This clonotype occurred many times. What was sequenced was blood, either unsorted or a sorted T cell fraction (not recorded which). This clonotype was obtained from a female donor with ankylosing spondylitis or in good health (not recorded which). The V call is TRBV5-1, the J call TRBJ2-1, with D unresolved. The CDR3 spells CASSLSVAVNEQFF. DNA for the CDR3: TGCGCCAGCAGCTTGTCCGTCGCCGTCAATGAGCAGTTCTTC.